This T cell receptor beta chain was recovered during a study of CD8 T cells in ankylosing spondylitis. Regarding the study as a whole: One TCR beta motif, made up of eight or nine highly homologous variants, appeared characteristic of ankylosing spondylitis blood. Reportedly, matched ankylosing spondylitis synovial fluid was significantly enriched for disease-linked clones. Disease-linked clones displayed a CD8+ phenotype and appeared relatively rarely in peripheral blood.

The CDR3 covers 19 residues. Germline CDR1 and CDR2: DFQATT and SNEGSKA (reference sequence). Trimming removed 0 bases from V and 0 bases from J; junction bases left unmatched: 9. Quantitative 5'-RACE with molecular barcodes was used to make the TCR beta libraries. One entry per CDR3 protein, called by TCRdb with MiXCR from the 5' RACE reads. The sample lists 200,000 to 300,000 distinct CDR3 sequences; roughly a quarter were seen once. Of note for this clonotype: No antigen is known for it.

The sample was blood, either unsorted or a sorted T cell fraction (not recorded which). The sequence was collected from a male donor with ankylosing spondylitis or in good health (not recorded which). The chain is built from TRBV20-1 and TRBJ2-3, with TRBD2 matching 13 bases. CDR3 in DNA: TGCAGTGCTAGAGATAGGACTAGCGGGAGTGTCGCTAGCACAGATACGCAGTATTTT. Translation: CSARDRTSGSVASTDTQYF.